The subject of this entry is one TCR beta chain. There are a few counts of this clone. The specificity of this receptor is unknown. No much larger clonotype is one base removed from it; base qualities were not supplied. The data derive from a study of blood T cell repertoires in COVID-19 (TCRdb year 2020). About the investigation overall: The collaborator samples originated in the United States, Italy and Spain and spanned the acute and convalescent phases of COVID-19. Nearly every sample came with metadata listing a de-identified subject ID, COVID-19 status, age in years and sex. Deeply sampled blood TCRbeta repertoires from subjects exposed to, actively infected with, or recovered from COVID-19 were included in the dataset. Samples were obtained from the ongoing ImmuneRACE study (first 160 participants) and from 1,254 subjects provided by 6 global collaborators. The prospective study material was composed of cDNA or gDNA derived from T cells, B-cell-depleted T cells, or PBMCs. Where HLA class I and class II types were available, the types were taken from metadata supplied by the sample provider, not from assay-based typing. The repertoires were released in a freely available public database intended as a resource for research on the immune response to SARS-CoV-2. What the work shows at the level of the full study, not this receptor alone: The amount of clinical and demographic metadata varied by source and participant and was provided uncurated.

Each collaborating institution followed its own protocols to collect whole blood in K2EDTA tubes. For TCRbeta analysis, collaborators shipped samples as frozen whole blood, isolated PBMCs, or DNA extracted from either of those sample types. The CDR3 goes from the cysteine to the phenylalanine over 14 residues. Only the CDR3 region is kept as DNA, spanning 42 bases read in frame from base 1. The junction shows trimming of 0 bases on V and 5 bases on J, plus 8 bases between the germline ends. The germline V gene specifies MNHEY as CDR1 and SVGAGI as CDR2. The immunoSEQ Assay, a bias-controlled multiplex PCR, was used to amplify TCRbeta CDR3 regions from genomic DNA. As for how the authors treated the data: The number of nucleated cells in each sample was estimated by amplification of reference gene primers within the assay. To quantify the absolute abundance of each unique TCRbeta CDR3 rearrangement, sequence reads were collapsed and filtered. Productive Simpson clonality was computed per sample as the square root of Simpson's diversity index over productive rearrangements. Imported from immuneACCESS, the table was reduced by TCRdb to in-frame sequences with V and J called. These copies leave out some clones; in studies compared against another copy, an unresolved V gene accounts for under half, and the cause of the remainder is not known. That table furnishes V, J and clone size, whereas the DNA furnished D and trimming. Counted in this sample were under 300,000 clones; more than 80% of them appeared once. The top ten clonotypes cover approximately 3.3% of the sample.

The V and J segments used are TRBV6-5 and TRBJ1-5; the D gene identity is not certain. The receptor's source is a middle-aged woman with acute or convalescent COVID-19. The sample comprised peripheral blood. The nucleotide sequence is given as TGTGCCAGCAGTTACTCAGGCGGGCATCAGCCCCAGCATTTT. Its protein product is CASSYSGGHQPQHF.